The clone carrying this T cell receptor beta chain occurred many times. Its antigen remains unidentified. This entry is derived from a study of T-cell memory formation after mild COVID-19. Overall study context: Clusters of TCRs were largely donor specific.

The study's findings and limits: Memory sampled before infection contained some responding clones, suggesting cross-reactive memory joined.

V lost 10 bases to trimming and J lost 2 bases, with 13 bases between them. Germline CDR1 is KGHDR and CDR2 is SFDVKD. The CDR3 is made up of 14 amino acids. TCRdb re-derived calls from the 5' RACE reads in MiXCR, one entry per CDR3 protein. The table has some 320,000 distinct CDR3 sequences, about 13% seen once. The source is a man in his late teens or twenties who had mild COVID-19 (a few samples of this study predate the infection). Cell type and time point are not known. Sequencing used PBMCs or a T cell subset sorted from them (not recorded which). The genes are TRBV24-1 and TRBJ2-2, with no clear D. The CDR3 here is CATRAHTNTGELFF. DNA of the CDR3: TGTGCCACTCGGGCCCACACCAACACCGGGGAGCTGTTTTTT.